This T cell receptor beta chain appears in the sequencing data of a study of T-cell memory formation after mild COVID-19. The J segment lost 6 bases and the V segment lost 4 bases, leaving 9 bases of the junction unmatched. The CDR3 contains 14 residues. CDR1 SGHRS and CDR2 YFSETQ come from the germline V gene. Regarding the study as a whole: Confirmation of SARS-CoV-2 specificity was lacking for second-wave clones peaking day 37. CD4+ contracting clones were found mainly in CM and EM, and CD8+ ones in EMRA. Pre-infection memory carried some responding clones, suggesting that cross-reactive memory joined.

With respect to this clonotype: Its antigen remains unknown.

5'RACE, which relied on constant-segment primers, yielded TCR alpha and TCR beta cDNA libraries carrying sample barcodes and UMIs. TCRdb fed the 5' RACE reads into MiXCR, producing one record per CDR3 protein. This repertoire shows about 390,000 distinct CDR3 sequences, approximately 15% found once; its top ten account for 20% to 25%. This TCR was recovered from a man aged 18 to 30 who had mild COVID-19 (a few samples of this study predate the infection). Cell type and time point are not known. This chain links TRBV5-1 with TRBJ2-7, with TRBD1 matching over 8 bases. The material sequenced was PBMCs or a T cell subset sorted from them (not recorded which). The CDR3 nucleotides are TGCGCCAGCAGCATGGGACAGGCGGGAAGCGAGCAGTACTTC. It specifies CASSMGQAGSEQYF.